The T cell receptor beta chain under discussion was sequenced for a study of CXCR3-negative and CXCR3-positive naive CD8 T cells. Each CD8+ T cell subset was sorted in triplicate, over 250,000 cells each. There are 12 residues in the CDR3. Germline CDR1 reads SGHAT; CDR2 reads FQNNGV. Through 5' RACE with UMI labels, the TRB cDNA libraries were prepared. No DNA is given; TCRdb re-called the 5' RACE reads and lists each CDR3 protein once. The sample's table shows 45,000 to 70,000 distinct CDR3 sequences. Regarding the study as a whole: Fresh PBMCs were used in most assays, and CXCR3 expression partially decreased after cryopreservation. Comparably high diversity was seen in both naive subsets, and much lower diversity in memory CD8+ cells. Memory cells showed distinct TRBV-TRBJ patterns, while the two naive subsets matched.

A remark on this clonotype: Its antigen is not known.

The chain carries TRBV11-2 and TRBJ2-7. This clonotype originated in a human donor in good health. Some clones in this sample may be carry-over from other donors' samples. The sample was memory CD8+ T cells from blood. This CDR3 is CASTDRSHEQYF.